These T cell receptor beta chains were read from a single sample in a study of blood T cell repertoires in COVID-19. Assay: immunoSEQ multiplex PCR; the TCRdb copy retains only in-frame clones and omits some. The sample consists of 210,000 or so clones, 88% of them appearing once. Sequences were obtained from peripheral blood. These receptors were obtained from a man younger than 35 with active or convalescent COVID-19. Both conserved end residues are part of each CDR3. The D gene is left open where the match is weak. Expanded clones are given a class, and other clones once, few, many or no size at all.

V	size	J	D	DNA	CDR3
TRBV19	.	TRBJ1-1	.	TGTGCCAGTAGTTTGACAGGTATGAACACTGAAGCTTTCTTT	CASSLTGMNTEAFF
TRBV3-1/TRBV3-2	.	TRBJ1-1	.	TGTGCCAGCAGCCCCGCTCAAGGGGTGAACACTGAAGCTTTCTTT	CASSPAQGVNTEAFF
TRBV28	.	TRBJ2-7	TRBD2	TGTGCCAGCAGTTCGCCCCGTAGCGGGAGGAAGGAGGACGAGCAGTACTTC	CASSSPRSGRKEDEQYF
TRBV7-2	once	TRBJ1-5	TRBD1	TGTGCCAGCAGCTTAGTGGACAGGGGTCAGCCCCAGCATTTT	CASSLVDRGQPQHF
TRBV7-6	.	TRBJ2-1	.	TGTGCCAGCAGCTTATCACCGGAGGGCCGCAATGAGCAGTTCTTC	CASSLSPEGRNEQFF
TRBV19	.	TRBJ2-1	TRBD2	TGTGCCAGTATAAGAACGGGAGGGACTTGGTACGATGAGCAGTTCTTC	CASIRTGGTWYDEQFF
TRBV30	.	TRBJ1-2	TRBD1	TGTGCCTGGGACTGGGTACAGGGGGGATACACCTTC	CAWDWVQGGYTF
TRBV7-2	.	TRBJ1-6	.	TGTGCCAGCATGGAGGGGTTGAAGTCACCCCTCCACTTT	CASMEGLKSPLHF
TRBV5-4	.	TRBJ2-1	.	TGTGCCAGCACCAACGCGGGAAACAATGAGCAGTTCTTC	CASTNAGNNEQFF
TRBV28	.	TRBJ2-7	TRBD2	TGTGCCAGCAGTCCCACAGGACTAGCAGAATACGAGCAGTACTTC	CASSPTGLAEYEQYF
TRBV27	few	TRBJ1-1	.	TGTGCCAGCAGTTACCTGGGGGCAGGGGCGAACACTGAAGCTTTCTTT	CASSYLGAGANTEAFF
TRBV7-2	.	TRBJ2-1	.	TGTGCCAGCAGCTTAATTTTCTTTGGTACAGGGCGGAACAATGAGCAGTTCTTC	CASSLIFFGTGRNNEQFF
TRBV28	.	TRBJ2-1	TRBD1	TGTGCCAGCAAATTACAGGGGGCCCTGTACAATGAGCAGTTCTTC	CASKLQGALYNEQFF
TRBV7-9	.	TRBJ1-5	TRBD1	TGTGCCAGCAGCCCCCAGGGGGGCCTCAATCAGCCCCAGCATTTT	CASSPQGGLNQPQHF
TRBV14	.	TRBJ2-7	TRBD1	TGTGCCAGCAGCCAAGGGACAGGGGGCGGTTACGAGCAGTACTTC	CASSQGTGGGYEQYF
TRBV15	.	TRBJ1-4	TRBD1	TGTGCCACCAGCAGAGGACAGGGAGCAACTAATGAAAAACTGTTTTTT	CATSRGQGATNEKLFF
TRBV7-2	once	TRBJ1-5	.	TGTGCCAGCAGCTCCGATACAGGGAGCAATCAGCCCCAGCATTTT	CASSSDTGSNQPQHF
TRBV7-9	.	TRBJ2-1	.	TGTGCCAGCAGCTTATTCGGTGGTCCTAGAGGCGACAATGAGCAGTTCTTC	CASSLFGGPRGDNEQFF
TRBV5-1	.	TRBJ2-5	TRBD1	TGCGCCAGCAGCGTCGACAGGGGCCACCAAGAGACCCAGTACTTC	CASSVDRGHQETQYF
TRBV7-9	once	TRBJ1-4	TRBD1	TGTGCCAGCAGCCTGACAGGGGAGAAACTGTTTTTT	CASSLTGEKLFF
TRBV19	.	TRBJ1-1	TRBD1	TGTGCCAGTAGTATACAGGGGGCTAACACTGAAGCTTTCTTT	CASSIQGANTEAFF
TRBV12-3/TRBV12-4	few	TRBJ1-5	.	TGTGCCAGCAGTTCGGACTTCAGACAGCCCCAGCATTTT	CASSSDFRQPQHF
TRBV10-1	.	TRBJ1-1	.	TGCGCCAGCAGTGAAACAAGACAGAACACTGAAGCTTTCTTT	CASSETRQNTEAFF